These T cell receptor beta chains were read from a single sample in a study of cytomegalovirus exposure and HLA in healthy donors. Profiling relied on immunoSEQ multiplex PCR, and the TCRdb table lists in-frame clones only, not all of them. The sample lists about 170,000 clones, approximately 96% occurring once. The specimen was PBMCs. Receptors originate from a woman between 18 and 30 years old in good health and CMV-seronegative. Both conserved end residues are part of each CDR3. The D gene is left open where the match is weak. Not every row has a clone size; where given, it reads once, few, many or a size class.

>TRBV7-9|TRBD1|TRBJ1-2|once|14
TGTGCCAGCAGCCGGACAGGGGGCAACTATGGCTACACCTTC
CASSRTGGNYGYTF
>TRBV6-1|.|TRBJ1-2|.|14
TGTGCCAGCAGTGGGAGGGCCACTAACTATGGCTACACCTTC
CASSGRATNYGYTF
>TRBV7-2|.|TRBJ1-4|.|14
TGTGCCAGCAGCCCGGCAGGGGCTGGCGGAAAACTGTTTTTT
CASSPAGAGGKLFF
>TRBV9|.|TRBJ2-2|.|16
TGTGCCAGCAGCGTAGGGGGGACACCCACAGTCGGGGAGCTGTTTTTT
CASSVGGTPTVGELFF
>TRBV6-6|.|TRBJ1-1|.|14
TGTGCCAGCAGTTCTCCGGGACAGAACACTGAAGCTTTCTTT
CASSSPGQNTEAFF
>TRBV4-3|.|TRBJ2-3|.|15
TGCGCCAGCAGCCAAGTTGCTAGCGGCACAGATACGCAGTATTTT
CASSQVASGTDTQYF
>TRBV18|.|TRBJ1-4|.|18
TGTGCCAGCTCACCTCTGCTACCCACCGGGACATCCCCCGGAAAACTGTTTTTT
CASSPLLPTGTSPGKLFF
>TRBV18|.|TRBJ1-1|.|13
TGTGCCAGCTCCGGAGGCTATAACACTGAAGCTTTCTTT
CASSGGYNTEAFF
>TRBV18|.|TRBJ2-2|.|13
TGTGCCAGCTCTGAGGTCGGGTCCGGGGAGCTGTTTTTT
CASSEVGSGELFF
>TRBV2|TRBD1|TRBJ1-2|.|14
TGTGCCAGCAGCCCGACAGGGGGTCACTATGGCTACACCTTC
CASSPTGGHYGYTF
>TRBV7-2|.|TRBJ2-7|.|14
TGTGCCAGCAGCTTAGGACACACAGACTACGAGCAGTACTTC
CASSLGHTDYEQYF
>TRBV4-2|TRBD2|TRBJ2-7|.|17
TGTGCCAGCAGCCAAGAAACCGGACTAGCGGGGGGTTACGAGCAGTACTTC
CASSQETGLAGGYEQYF
>TRBV10-1|.|TRBJ1-4|.|14
TGCGCCAGCCAATCTCACCGGGGAATTGAAAAACTGTTTTTT
CASQSHRGIEKLFF
>TRBV25-1|.|TRBJ2-2|.|14
TGTGCCAGCAGTGTTGGCAGGGCCACCGGGGAGCTGTTTTTT
CASSVGRATGELFF
>TRBV7-2|.|TRBJ1-1|.|14
TGTGCCAGCAGCTCCCGAGGGGGGGCTGCCGGAGCTTTCTTT
CASSSRGGAAGAFF
>TRBV5-1|.|TRBJ1-3|.|16
TGCGCCAGCAGCTTTTTCGGGGACATTGCTGGAAACACCATATATTTT
CASSFFGDIAGNTIYF
>TRBV10-3|TRBD1|TRBJ1-2|.|14
TGTGCCATCAGTGAGTCTGGGGGGACAGGGGTCACAATCTTC
CAISESGGTGVTIF
>TRBV7-2|.|TRBJ2-1|.|13
TGTGCCAGCAGGCCCTCTAGCTCGGTTGAGCAGTTCTTC
CASRPSSSVEQFF
>TRBV10-3|TRBD1|TRBJ2-5|.|12
TGTGCCATCAGCGCGACAGGGGAGACCCAGTACTTC
CAISATGETQYF
>TRBV6-5|.|TRBJ2-7|.|14
TGTGCCAGCAGTTACTCGATAGGATGGGAGGAGCAGTACTTC
CASSYSIGWEEQYF